This T cell receptor (beta chain) was found in a study of cytomegalovirus exposure and HLA in healthy donors. Study at large: There were tens of millions of unique TCRs (from HLA-typed donors) in an early data release. Study results and limitations: Some V segments (TRBV6-2 and TRBV6-3 among them) were excluded as indistinguishable. At a 0.05 false discovery rate, a later analysis found 16,951 TCR beta sequences to be associated with HLA alleles.

This CDR3 comprises 14 residues. In germline, CDR1 is MNHEY, CDR2 SMNVEV (reference sequence). Between the trimmed V and J ends, which lost 2 bases and 8 bases, there was a span of 15 bases. The PCR employed 60 Vbeta primers together with 13 Jbeta primers. Method: immunoSEQ multiplex PCR; TCRdb's copy keeps in-frame clones and lacks some. Of about 140,000 clones listed, roughly 65% were seen once; the top ten hold 1.5% to 2%. This clone was observed a single time. The antigen is unknown. This clonotype originated in a woman younger than 45 in good health and CMV-seronegative. The sample comprised PBMCs. The chain joins TRBV27 to TRBJ1-1; tentative D call: TRBD1 (6 bases). Written as DNA, the CDR3 is TGTGCCAGCAGTTTAGGGGTTACAGGGTCGGAAGCTTTCTTT. Its protein product is CASSLGVTGSEAFF.